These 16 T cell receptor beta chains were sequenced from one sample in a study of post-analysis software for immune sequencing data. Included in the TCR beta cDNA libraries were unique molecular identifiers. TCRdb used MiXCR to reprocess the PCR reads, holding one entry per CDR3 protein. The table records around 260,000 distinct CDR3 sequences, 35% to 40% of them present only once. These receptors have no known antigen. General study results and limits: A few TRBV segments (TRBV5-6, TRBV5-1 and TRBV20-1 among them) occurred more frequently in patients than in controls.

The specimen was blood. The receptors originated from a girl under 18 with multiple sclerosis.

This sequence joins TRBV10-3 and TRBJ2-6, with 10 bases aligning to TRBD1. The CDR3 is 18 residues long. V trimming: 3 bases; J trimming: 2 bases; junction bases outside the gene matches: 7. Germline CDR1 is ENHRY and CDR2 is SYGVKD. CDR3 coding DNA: TGTGCCATCAGTGACCCGGGACAGGGGAGGCCTGGGGCCAACGTCCTGACTTTC. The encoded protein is CAISDPGQGRPGANVLTF.

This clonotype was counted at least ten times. The CDR3, as DNA: TGTGCCATCAGTAACACCGGGACAGGGTATGAAAAACTGTTTTTT. Translated: CAISNTGTGYEKLFF. The chain links TRBV10-3 to TRBJ1-4; 9 bases agree with TRBD1. This CDR3 contains 15 residues. Germline V gene lookup returns CDR1 ENHRY and CDR2 SYGVKD. With V trimmed by 5 bases and J by 6 bases, 7 bases remained unmatched.

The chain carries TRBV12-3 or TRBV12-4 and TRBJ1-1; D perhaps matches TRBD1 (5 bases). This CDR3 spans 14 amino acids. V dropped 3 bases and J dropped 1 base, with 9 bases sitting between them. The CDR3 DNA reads TGTGCCAGCAGTTTCCGGCAGGGGAACACTGAAGCTTTCTTT. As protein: CASSFRQGNTEAFF.

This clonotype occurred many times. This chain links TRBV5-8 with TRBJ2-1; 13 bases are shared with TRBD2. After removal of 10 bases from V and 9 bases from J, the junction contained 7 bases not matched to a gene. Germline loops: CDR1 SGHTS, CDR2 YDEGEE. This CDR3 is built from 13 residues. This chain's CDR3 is CAGTSGGVGEQFF. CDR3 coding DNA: TGTGCCGGAACTAGCGGGGGGGTCGGTGAGCAGTTCTTC.

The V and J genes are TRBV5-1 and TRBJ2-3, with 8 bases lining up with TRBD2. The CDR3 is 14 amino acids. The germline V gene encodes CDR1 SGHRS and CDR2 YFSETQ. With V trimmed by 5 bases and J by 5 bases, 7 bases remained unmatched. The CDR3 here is CASRSPAGEDTQYF. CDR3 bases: TGCGCCAGCAGGTCCCCAGCGGGAGAAGATACGCAGTATTTT.

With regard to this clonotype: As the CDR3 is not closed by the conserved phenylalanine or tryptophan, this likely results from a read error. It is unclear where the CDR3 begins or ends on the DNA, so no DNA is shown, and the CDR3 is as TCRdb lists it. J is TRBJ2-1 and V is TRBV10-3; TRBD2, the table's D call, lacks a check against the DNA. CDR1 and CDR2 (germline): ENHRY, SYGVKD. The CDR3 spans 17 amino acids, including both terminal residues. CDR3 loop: CATLKRADSWEGYTFGS.

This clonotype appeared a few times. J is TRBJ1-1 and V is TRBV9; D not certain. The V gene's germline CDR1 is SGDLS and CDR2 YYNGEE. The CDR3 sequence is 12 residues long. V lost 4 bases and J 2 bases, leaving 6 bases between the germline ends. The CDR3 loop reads CASSPTNTEAFF. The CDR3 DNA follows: TGTGCCAGCAGCCCCACCAACACTGAAGCTTTCTTT. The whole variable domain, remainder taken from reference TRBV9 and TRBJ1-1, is DSGVTQTPKHLITATGQRVTLRCSPRSGDLSVYWYQQSLDQGLQFLIQYYNGEERAKGNILERFSAQQFPDLHSELNLSSLELGDSALYFCASSPTNTEAFFGQGTRLTVV.

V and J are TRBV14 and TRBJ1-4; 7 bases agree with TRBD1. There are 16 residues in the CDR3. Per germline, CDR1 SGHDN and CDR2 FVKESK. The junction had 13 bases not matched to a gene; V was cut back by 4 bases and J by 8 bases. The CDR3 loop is CASSPRLTGKREKLFF. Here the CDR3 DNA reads TGTGCCAGCAGCCCCAGACTGACAGGGAAGCGCGAAAAACTGTTTTTT.

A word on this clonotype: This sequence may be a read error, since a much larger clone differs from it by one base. The CDR3 loop reads CASTQTGTKTSTDTQYF. As DNA, the CDR3 is TGTGCCAGCACCCAGACCGGGACAAAAACTAGCACAGATACGCAGTATTTT. This chain uses TRBV25-1 with TRBJ2-3; maybe TRBD1 (6 bases). Germline CDR1 and CDR2: MGHDK and SYGVNS. The CDR3 consists of 17 residues. V gave up 7 bases and J gave up 0 bases, with 20 bases separating them. The whole variable domain, remainder taken from reference TRBV25-1 and TRBJ2-3, is EADIYQTPRYLVIGTGKKITLECSQTMGHDKMYWYQQDPGMELHLIHYSYGVNSTEKGDLSSESTVSRIRTEHFPLTLESARPSHTSQYLCASTQTGTKTSTDTQYFGPGTRLTVL.

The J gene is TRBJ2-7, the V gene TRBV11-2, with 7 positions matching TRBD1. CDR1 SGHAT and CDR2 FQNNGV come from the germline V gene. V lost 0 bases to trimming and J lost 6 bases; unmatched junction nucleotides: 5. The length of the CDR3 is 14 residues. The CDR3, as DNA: TGTGCCAGCAGCTTAGATGGAAACAGGGGCGAGCAGTACTTC. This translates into CASSLDGNRGEQYF. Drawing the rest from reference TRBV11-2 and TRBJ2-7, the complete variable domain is EAGVAQSPRYKIIEKRQSVAFWCNPISGHATLYWYQQILGQGPKLLIQFQNNGVVDDSQLPKDRFSAERLKGVDSTLKIQPAKLEDSAVYLCASSLDGNRGEQYFGPGTRLTVT.

The DNA for the CDR3 is TGTGCCAGCAGTCTGGACATAAACTACGAGCAGTACTTC. It translates to CASSLDINYEQYF. V gene TRBV6-6 combines with J gene TRBJ2-5, with D perhaps TRBD1 (5 bases). Matching the DNA end better, TRBJ2-7 makes the J call doubtful. The germline V gene encodes CDR1 MNHNY and CDR2 SVGAGI (reference sequence). CDR3 length: 13 amino acids.

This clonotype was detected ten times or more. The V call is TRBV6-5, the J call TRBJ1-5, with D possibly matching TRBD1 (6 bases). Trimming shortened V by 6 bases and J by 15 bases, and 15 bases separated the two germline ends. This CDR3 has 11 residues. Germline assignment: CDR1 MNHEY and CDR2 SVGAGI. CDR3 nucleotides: TGTGCCAGCAGGGGACATCTCTTATGGCATTTT. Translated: CASRGHLLWHF.

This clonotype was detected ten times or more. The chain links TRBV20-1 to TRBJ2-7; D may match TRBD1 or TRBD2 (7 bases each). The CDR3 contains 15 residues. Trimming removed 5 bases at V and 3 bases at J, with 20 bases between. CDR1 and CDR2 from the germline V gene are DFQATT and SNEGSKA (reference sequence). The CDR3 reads CSALTGRVGVYEQYF. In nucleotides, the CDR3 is TGCAGTGCTCTGACAGGGAGGGTAGGGGTCTACGAGCAGTACTTC.

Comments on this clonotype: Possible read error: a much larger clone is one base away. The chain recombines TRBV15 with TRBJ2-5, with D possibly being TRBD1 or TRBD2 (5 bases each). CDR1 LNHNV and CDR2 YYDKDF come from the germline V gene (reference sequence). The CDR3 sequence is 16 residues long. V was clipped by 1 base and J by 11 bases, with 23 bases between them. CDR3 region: CATSRGGIGANNEQYF. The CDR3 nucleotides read TGTGCCACCAGCAGAGGGGGGATCGGCGCTAACAATGAGCAGTACTTC.

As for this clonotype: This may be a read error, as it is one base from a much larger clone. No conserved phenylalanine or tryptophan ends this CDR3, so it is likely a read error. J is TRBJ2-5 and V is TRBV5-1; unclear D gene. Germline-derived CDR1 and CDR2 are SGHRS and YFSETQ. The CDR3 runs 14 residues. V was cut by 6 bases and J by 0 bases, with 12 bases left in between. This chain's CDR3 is CASTRAGYQETQYI. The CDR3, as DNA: TGCGCCAGCACCCGGGCAGGCTACCAAGAGACCCAGTACATC.

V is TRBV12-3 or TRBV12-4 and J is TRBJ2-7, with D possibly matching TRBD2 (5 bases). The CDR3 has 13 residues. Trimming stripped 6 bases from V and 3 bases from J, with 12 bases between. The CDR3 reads CASSRGSGYEQYF. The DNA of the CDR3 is TGTGCCAGCAGCAGAGGGTCCGGCTACGAGCAGTACTTC.